Listed here is a single T cell receptor beta chain. The antigen is not known. The sample is drawn from a study of blood T cells in healthy people across ages. Overall study results and limits: Relative to aged donors, long-lived donors carried more naive CD4+ cells and displayed higher diversity. TCR beta diversity, measured per million T cells, fell in a roughly linear way with age.

Using a J-beta primer mix together with a sample-barcoded 5' primer, a second PCR was run for roughly 7 to 11 cycles. A single record per CDR3 protein comes from TCRdb applying MiXCR to the 5' RACE reads. The sample includes 1.5 million to 2 million distinct CDR3 sequences, roughly 30% of them seen just once. Total RNA was extracted at no less than 5 micrograms per sample. This TCR came from a woman aged 30 to 39 in good health. The material sequenced was blood.

This CDR3 reads CASSEAGASNSPLHF. The CDR3 DNA reads as TGTGCCAGCAGTGAAGCAGGGGCTTCCAATTCACCCCTCCACTTT. The J gene is TRBJ1-6, the V gene TRBV6-1; D may be TRBD1 (5 bases). This CDR3 has 15 residues. Deletions cut 0 bases from V and 7 bases from J, with 10 bases between. CDR1 is MNHNS and CDR2 is SASEGT in the germline V gene.